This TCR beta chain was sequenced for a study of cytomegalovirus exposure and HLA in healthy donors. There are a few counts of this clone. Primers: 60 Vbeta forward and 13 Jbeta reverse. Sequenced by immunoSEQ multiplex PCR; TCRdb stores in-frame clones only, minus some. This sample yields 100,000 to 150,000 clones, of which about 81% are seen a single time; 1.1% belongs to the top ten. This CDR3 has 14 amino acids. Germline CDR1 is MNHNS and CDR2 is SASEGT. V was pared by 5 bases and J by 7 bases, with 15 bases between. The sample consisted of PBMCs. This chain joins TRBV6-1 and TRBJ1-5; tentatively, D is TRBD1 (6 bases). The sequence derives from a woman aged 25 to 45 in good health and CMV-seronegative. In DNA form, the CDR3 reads TGTGCCAGCAGTCTCCAACAGGGAGGGCAGCCCCAGCATTTT. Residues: CASSLQQGGQPQHF.